These 10 T cell receptor beta chains were sequenced from one sample in a study of blood T cell repertoires in COVID-19. Some clones are missing from TCRdb's copy, which holds only in-frame ones; the method was immunoSEQ multiplex PCR. The table lists 25,000 to 35,000 clones, roughly 87% of them singletons, with 7.9% in the top ten. Input material: peripheral blood. The receptors stem from a man in his fifties or sixties with COVID-19, enrolled during active disease.

The chain uses TRBV19 and TRBJ2-3; the D is unclear. The CDR3 loop spans 16 amino acids. The germline V and J ends were trimmed by 7 bases and 4 bases, with 21 bases remaining between them. Germline CDR1 LNHDA, CDR2 SQIVND (reference sequence). The CDR3 region is CASTPPGGLGADTQYF. CDR3 sequence (DNA): TGTGCCAGTACCCCCCCCGGTGGGCTGGGTGCAGATACGCAGTATTTT.

V usage is TRBV6-5 and J usage is TRBJ1-5; 7 nucleotides agree with TRBD1. CDR1 and CDR2 (germline): MNHEY, SVGAGI. This CDR3 region has 15 residues. Trimming removed 6 bases from V and 1 base from J; junction bases left unmatched: 6. The CDR3 spells CASSNTGVSNQPQHF. CDR3 DNA sequence: TGTGCCAGCAGCAACACAGGGGTAAGCAATCAGCCCCAGCATTTT.

The V gene is TRBV9, the J gene TRBJ2-1; D perhaps matches TRBD1 (6 bases). V lost 0 bases and J lost 8, with 9 bases in between. The CDR3 runs to 13 residues. Germline CDR1 SGDLS, CDR2 YYNGEE. The CDR3 sequence is CASSVGGLDEQFF. DNA of the CDR3: TGTGCCAGCAGCGTAGGGGGGCTGGATGAGCAGTTCTTC.

The V call is TRBV6-5, the J call TRBJ1-2; 7 bases are a match to TRBD1. Trimming removed 7 bases from V and 6 bases from J; junction bases left unmatched: 5. CDR1 is MNHEY, CDR2 SVGAGI, per germline. The CDR3 loop spans 12 amino acids. The DNA for the CDR3 is TGTGCCAGCACCCGGACAGGTGATGGCTACACCTTC. Amino acid sequence: CASTRTGDGYTF.

The genes are TRBV5-1 and TRBJ2-1, with 8 bases aligning to TRBD2. CDR3 length: 15 residues. Per germline, CDR1 SGHRS and CDR2 YFSETQ. The V gene end was trimmed by 4 bases and the J gene end by 7 bases; junction bases not matched to a gene: 10. The CDR3 loop is CASSHLSGRGNEQFF. The DNA for the CDR3 is TGCGCCAGCAGCCATCTAAGCGGGAGAGGGAATGAGCAGTTCTTC.

V is TRBV6-5 and J is TRBJ1-5, with TRBD1 as a possible D gene (6 bases). The CDR3 sequence is 14 residues long. Trimming cost V 4 bases and J 3 bases, with 10 bases left between them. The germline CDR1 and CDR2 sequences are MNHEY and SVGAGI. CDR3 residues: CASSFGQHNQPQHF. CDR3 DNA sequence: TGTGCCAGCAGTTTTGGACAGCACAATCAGCCCCAGCATTTT.

The chain joins TRBV18 to TRBJ1-2; D is undetermined. V lost 3 bases and J 4 bases, leaving 12 bases between the germline ends. The V gene's germline CDR1 is KGHSH and CDR2 LQKENI. The CDR3 has 14 amino acids. CDR3 protein: CASSPGRQLYGYTF. The DNA of the CDR3 is TGTGCCAGCTCACCGGGGAGGCAGCTCTATGGCTACACCTTC.

V usage is TRBV18 and J usage is TRBJ1-4; a possible D gene is TRBD1 (5 bases). CDR1 and CDR2 (germline): KGHSH, LQKENI. The CDR3 runs 14 residues. V lost 3 bases, J lost 7 bases, and 12 bases lay in between. The CDR3 coding sequence is TGTGCCAGCTCACCGACAGATTCGGTTGAAAAACTGTTTTTT. Protein sequence: CASSPTDSVEKLFF.

The rearrangement uses TRBV30 and TRBJ2-5, with TRBD2 matching 10 bases. V lost 0 bases and J lost 5; bases outside the gene matches: 15. CDR1 and CDR2 (germline): GTSNPN, SVGIG (reference sequence). The CDR3 consists of 18 residues. CDR3: CAWSVPHGLAEGRETQYF. The CDR3 DNA reads as TGTGCCTGGAGTGTACCCCATGGACTAGCGGAGGGGAGGGAGACCCAGTACTTC. Full variable domain (missing parts from reference TRBV30 and TRBJ2-5): SQTIHQWPATLVQPVGSPLSLECTVEGTSNPNLYWYRQAAGRGLQLLFYSVGIGQISSEVPQNLSASRPQDRQFILSSKKLLLSDSGFYLCAWSVPHGLAEGRETQYFGPGTRLLVL.

V is TRBV5-4 and J is TRBJ1-3; 7 bases align to TRBD1. The CDR3 is 16 amino acids. Losses at the gene ends were 4 bases for V and 7 bases for J; bases not matched to a gene: 14. Germline assignment: CDR1 SGHNT and CDR2 YYREEE (reference sequence). This CDR3 is CASSVQGRGDFNTIYF. For the CDR3, the DNA is TGTGCCAGCAGCGTCCAGGGCAGGGGGGATTTCAACACCATATATTTT.